These T cell receptor beta chains were read from a single sample in a study of cytomegalovirus exposure and HLA in healthy donors. Libraries were prepared by immunoSEQ multiplex PCR; TCRdb keeps only in-frame clonotypes and omits some of them. The sample lists under 250,000 clones, about 81% seen once, with approximately 6.5% in the top ten. Sequenced sample: PBMCs. The receptors stem from a middle-aged man in good health and CMV-seropositive. CDR3s include the opening cysteine and the closing phenylalanine or tryptophan. Fields, in order: J gene, D gene, V gene, clone size, CDR3 protein, CDR3 DNA. D genes are given only for firm matches. Not all rows give a size; the values are once, few, many and, for expanded clones, a class.

TRBJ2-3	NA	TRBV6-5	NA	CASSTQVSNGDTQYF	TGTGCCAGCAGTACCCAGGTGTCAAATGGCGATACGCAGTATTTT
TRBJ2-1	TRBD1	TRBV5-4	once	CASSLDRELQFF	TGTGCCAGCAGCCTAGACAGGGAGTTGCAGTTCTTC
TRBJ1-1	NA	TRBV2	NA	CASRGAGAANTEAFF	TGTGCCAGCAGAGGAGCAGGGGCGGCGAACACTGAAGCTTTCTTT
TRBJ2-2	NA	TRBV29-1	NA	CSVRTENTGELFF	TGCAGCGTCCGGACAGAGAACACCGGGGAGCTGTTTTTT
TRBJ2-7	NA	TRBV27	NA	CASSLSRQGYEQYF	TGTGCCAGCAGTCTTAGTCGGCAGGGCTACGAGCAGTACTTC
TRBJ2-1	NA	TRBV6-6	NA	CASSLVAASSNEQFF	TGTGCCAGCAGTCTTGTAGCGGCGTCCAGCAATGAGCAGTTCTTC
TRBJ1-4	NA	TRBV7-3	NA	CASTWMPRRSLNEKLFF	TGTGCCAGCACCTGGATGCCCCGGCGGAGCCTTAATGAAAAACTGTTTTTT
TRBJ2-1	NA	TRBV6-4	NA	CASSESAATYNEQFF	TGTGCCAGCAGTGAATCCGCGGCCACCTACAATGAGCAGTTCTTC
TRBJ1-5	TRBD1	TRBV30	NA	CAWSPGGQGFIQPQHF	TGTGCCTGGAGTCCCGGCGGACAGGGATTTATTCAGCCCCAGCATTTT
TRBJ2-7	TRBD2	TRBV14	NA	CASSSPSGNYDEQYF	TGTGCCAGCAGCAGTCCGAGCGGGAATTACGACGAGCAGTACTTC
TRBJ1-1	NA	TRBV29-1	NA	CSVRTVSNTEAFF	TGCAGCGTTCGTACGGTATCGAACACTGAAGCTTTCTTT
TRBJ2-1	NA	TRBV18	NA	CASSLLVGEQFF	TGTGCCAGCTCACTCCTAGTAGGTGAGCAGTTCTTC
TRBJ2-3	NA	TRBV23-1	NA	CASSQLRHRDLTGSDTQYF	TGCGCCAGCAGTCAATTGAGGCACAGGGATTTGACTGGTTCAGATACGCAGTATTTT
TRBJ2-7	NA	TRBV5-6	NA	CASSLFMAGEYEQYF	TGTGCCAGCAGCTTGTTTATGGCAGGGGAATACGAGCAGTACTTC
TRBJ1-2	NA	TRBV5-1	once	CASSLGEGVTTYTF	TGCGCCAGCAGCTTGGGGGAGGGGGTCACGACCTACACCTTC
TRBJ1-5	TRBD1	TRBV6-1	NA	CASSETGTNQPQHF	TGTGCCAGCAGCGAGACAGGGACCAATCAGCCCCAGCATTTT
TRBJ2-3	TRBD2	TRBV6-4	NA	CASSSGTSGPTDTQYF	TGTGCCAGCAGTTCCGGGACTAGCGGTCCCACAGATACGCAGTATTTT
TRBJ2-7	TRBD1	TRBV6-6	few	CASSQTGVDEQYF	TGTGCCAGCAGTCAAACAGGGGTGGACGAGCAGTACTTC
TRBJ2-1	NA	TRBV6-6	NA	CATRRKGGDYNEQFF	TGTGCCACCCGGAGGAAGGGGGGGGACTACAATGAGCAGTTCTTC
TRBJ2-5	NA	TRBV11-2	NA	CASSLQLVRDQETQYF	TGTGCCAGCAGCTTACAACTAGTAAGGGACCAAGAGACCCAGTACTTC
TRBJ2-2	TRBD1	TRBV19	once	CASSIQGANTGELFF	TGTGCCAGTAGTATACAGGGGGCGAACACCGGGGAGCTGTTTTTT
TRBJ2-1	TRBD2	TRBV18	NA	CASSPLADPYNEQFF	TGTGCCAGCTCTCCTCTAGCGGACCCCTACAATGAGCAGTTCTTC
TRBJ2-1	TRBD2	TRBV27	NA	CASSSRLAGGNEQFF	TGTGCCAGCAGTTCTAGACTAGCGGGAGGGAATGAGCAGTTCTTC
TRBJ1-1	NA	TRBV7-3	NA	CASSLLPNTEAFF	TGTGCCAGCAGCTTACTCCCGAACACTGAAGCTTTCTTT
TRBJ1-2	TRBD1	TRBV11-2	NA	CASSLGQGNNYGYTF	TGTGCCAGCAGCCTGGGACAGGGAAATAACTATGGCTACACCTTC
TRBJ1-4	TRBD1	TRBV6-5	NA	CASSYLGQGTNEKLFF	TGTGCCAGCAGTTACCTCGGACAGGGTACTAATGAAAAACTGTTTTTT
TRBJ2-1	TRBD2	TRBV11-2	NA	CASSYPIAGDEQFF	TGTGCCAGCAGTTACCCCATAGCGGGAGATGAGCAGTTCTTC